This T cell receptor (beta chain) originates from a study of shared clonotypes between healthy human individuals. Study-wide background: Per donor, CD8 memory used one plate, CD8 naive used two, CD4 memory used three and CD4 naive used three. The study's findings and limits: Naive subsets generally exceeded memory subsets in estimated richness. Clonotypes shared by all four sorted-subset donors had higher generation probabilities than non-shared clonotypes.

Within Nashville, Tennessee resided all donors, each a Caucasian adult. Only in-frame clones appear in the TCRdb table, and some are missing; sequencing was by immunoSEQ multiplex PCR. The sample has 550,000 to 800,000 clones, about 74% seen once. Regarding this clone: Its specificity is not known.

The V and J ends lost 5 bases and 7 bases respectively, with 17 bases between them. Germline CDR1 and CDR2: SNHLY and FYNNEI. CDR3 size: 14 residues. Sequenced: memory CD4+ T cells sorted from blood. Subset denoted: CD45RA-negative fraction. The V gene is TRBV2, the J gene TRBJ1-1; possible D gene TRBD1, 6 bases. This TCR derives from a woman younger than 45 in good health. CDR3 in amino acids: CASSTRQAADEAFF. The CDR3 bases are TGTGCCAGCAGTACCCGACAGGCAGCAGATGAAGCTTTCTTT.